This T cell receptor beta chain was obtained from a study of blood T cells in healthy people across ages (dated by TCRdb to between 2014 and 2016). Regarding the complete study: Template switching captured roughly one uniquely barcoded TCR beta cDNA molecule per two T cells in model experiments. The study measured age-related changes in TCR beta repertoire diversity using deep sequencing normalized with unique cDNA molecular identifiers. The study analyzed two additional independent replicas of 1 million unique cDNA reads from the same blood draw for two donors, one aged 18 to 30 and one aged 80 or older. Donors were grouped into four age groups: young (average roughly 17 years), middle-aged (under 40), aged (approximately 67) and long-lived (just over 80).

Concerning this clonotype itself: It lacks a known antigen. No base qualities exist here, and no much larger clone lies one base off it.

The donors were roughly 40 Caucasian individuals from Russia, aged roughly 6 to 90 years, who were systemically healthy. Each donor gave approximately 9.3 milliliters of peripheral blood, collected into EDTA-treated Vacutainer tubes. Ficoll-Paque density-gradient centrifugation was used to isolate PBMCs, with at least 6 million obtained per sample. Trizol reagent was used to extract total RNA from PBMCs, with at least 6 micrograms per sample. Naive CD45RAhigh/CD27high T cell percentages were measured by flow cytometry on a PBMC aliquot from every donor. Library creation used 5' RACE. Sequencing took place on an Illumina HiSeq 2500. A second roughly 6 to 11 cycle PCR used a sample-barcoded 5' primer and a J-beta primer mix. A template-switch 5' adaptor carrying 12 random nucleotides introduced a unique molecular identifier onto each TCR beta cDNA molecule. At least 2.5 million CDR3-containing paired-end reads were obtained from each sample. First-strand cDNA synthesis was performed from all RNA using the Mint cDNA synthesis kit, with priming by a TRBC-specific oligonucleotide. Following uracil-DNA glycosylase treatment, all cDNA underwent a first 18-cycle PCR with the universal primers M1SS and BC2_uni_R. In the paper's pipeline: For normalization, 1 million high-quality reads, each with a distinct molecular identifier, were randomly selected from each sample. Reads sharing molecular identifiers were discarded rather than binned into consensus sequences. MiTCR, with a Q25 quality threshold and the strictest error-elimination algorithm, was used for CDR3 identification, clonotype clustering and error correction. Lower-bound total TCR beta diversity was estimated with a nonparametric unseen species model using Euler transformation. Clones were called with MiXCR by TCRdb after fastp trimmed the public reads at Q25, and only in-frame beta chains were retained. A single entry per CDR3 protein holds the most common genes and DNA from its merged rows. What appears here as the V and J calls and clone size reflects TCRdb's work, not the paper's. The sample table lists 550,000 to 650,000 distinct CDR3 sequences, roughly a quarter of them with a count of one. The ten largest make up over 3.5% of the sample.

Results the study describes overall, beyond this receptor: The percentage of naive T cells measured by flow cytometry correlated strongly with observed TCR beta diversity. Observed TCR beta diversity per million T cells fell roughly linearly with age, and a significant reduction was already apparent by age about 43. The CMV infection status of donors was not known, potentially confounding age-related changes in expanded clonotypes. Compared with the aged group, more naive CD4+ T cells, fewer expanded clones and increased TCR diversity were shown by the long-lived group, suggesting age selection. Since profiling was done on bulk unsorted PBMCs, naive and antigen-experienced compartments could not be conclusively compared. Estimates of total diversity from one million sequenced T cells were regarded as lower bounds and underestimates.

The data were also submitted as part of a second study, on T cells of mothers and their children. Looking at the second paper: Nine systemically healthy Caucasian individuals served as donors, namely three mothers together with their six children. cDNA synthesis consumed the entire amount of extracted RNA, loaded at about 1.5 ug RNA in each 15 ul reaction. In the second PCR, the M1S primer added sample barcodes and 2-4 random nucleotides. Over 9 million TCR beta CDR3 reads came from each mother, compared with some 3 million reads from each child. Thymic selection shapes the output of TCR recombination in a similar way in related and unrelated pairs, and inherited differences have a minor effect. Normalized repertoire overlap was always found to be slightly, but never significantly, higher in related mother-child pairs than in unrelated mother-child pairs. Persistent microchimeric T cell clones were not detected, at a sensitivity of about 100 clones per million clonotypes. In the study, deep NGS was used to compare the TCR beta repertoires of mothers and children, and features distinguishing related mother-child pairs from unrelated individuals were sought. The mean age was about 40 +/- 4 years for the mothers and roughly 11 +/- 4 years for the children. After adapters were ligated using NEBNext reagents, the libraries underwent 100+100 nt paired-end sequencing on an Illumina HiSeq 2000. To avoid cross-contamination, the mother libraries and the child libraries were prepared a month apart and sequenced in separate runs. For each donor, somewhere between roughly 450,000 and 2,000,000 distinct TCR beta clonotypes were identified. Naive TCR beta clonotypes were estimated from low-frequency clonotypes matched to each donor's FACS-determined naive share, without sorting.

The sequence was collected from a boy aged 2 to 10 in good health. The sample taken for sequencing was blood.

The CDR3 amino acid sequence is: CASSSGTGYEQFF. The DNA sequence is TGTGCCAGCAGTTCAGGGACGGGCTATGAGCAGTTCTTC. The V and J genes are TRBV28 and TRBJ2-5, with the D call perhaps TRBD1 or TRBD2, each one matching 5 bases. The J call may be in error: the DNA end matches TRBJ2-1 better. CDR1 MDHEN and CDR2 SYDVKM are derived from the germline V gene. The CDR3 numbers 13 residues from cysteine through phenylalanine. CDR3 DNA only is kept here, 39 bases in frame from base 1.